The following is a T cell receptor (beta chain) sequence with its context. Its antigen is as yet unknown. TCRdb's table, derived via immunoSEQ multiplex PCR, lists solely in-frame clones and lacks some. The table records roughly 110,000 clones, approximately 70% of them present only once. V was pared by 4 bases and J by 1 base, with 16 bases between. The CDR3 totals 16 residues. CDR1 and CDR2 (germline): SEHNR, FQNEAQ (reference sequence). This sample was included in a study of shared clonotypes between healthy human individuals. Study-wide context: Used for every donor were three CD4 naive, three CD4 memory, two CD8 naive and one CD8 memory plate. Findings and caveats of the study: Shared across a few donors were around 5% of the naive CD4 clonotypes.

Healthy HIV-negative adults without recent acute infections or vaccinations served as donors. The clonotype originates from a woman aged 25-40 years in good health. The sample consisted of memory CD8+ T cells sorted from blood. The sample's subset: CD45RO+ cells pooled with CCR7-negative TemRA cells. This sequence joins TRBV7-9 and TRBJ1-1; D may be TRBD1 (5 bases). In DNA form, the CDR3 reads TGTGCCAGCAGCTCCGACTTCGACAGCCGGAACACTGAAGCTTTCTTT. It is translated as CASSSDFDSRNTEAFF.